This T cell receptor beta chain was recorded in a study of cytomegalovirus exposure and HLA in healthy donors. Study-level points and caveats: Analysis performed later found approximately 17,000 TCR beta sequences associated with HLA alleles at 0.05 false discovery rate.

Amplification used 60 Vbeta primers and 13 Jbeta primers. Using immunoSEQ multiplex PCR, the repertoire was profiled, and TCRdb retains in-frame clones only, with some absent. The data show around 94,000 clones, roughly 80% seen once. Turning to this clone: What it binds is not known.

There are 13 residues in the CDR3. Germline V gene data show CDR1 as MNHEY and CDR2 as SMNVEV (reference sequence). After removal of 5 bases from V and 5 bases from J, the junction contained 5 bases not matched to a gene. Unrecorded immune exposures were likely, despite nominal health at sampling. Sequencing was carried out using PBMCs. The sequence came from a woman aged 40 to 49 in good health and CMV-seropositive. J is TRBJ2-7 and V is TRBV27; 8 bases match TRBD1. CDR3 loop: CASSPRTGHEQYF. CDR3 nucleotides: TGTGCCAGCAGTCCTCGGACAGGGCACGAGCAGTACTTC.